A selection of T cell receptor beta chains follows, all from one sample in a study of cytomegalovirus exposure and HLA in healthy donors. Data came from immunoSEQ multiplex PCR; TCRdb stores just in-frame clones and leaves some out. The sample lists 150,000 or so clones; over 70% were seen once. The sample consisted of PBMCs. These receptors all come from a woman aged 40-49 years in good health and CMV-seropositive. Both conserved end residues are part of each CDR3. Fields, in order: J gene, clone size, D gene, V gene, CDR3 protein, CDR3 DNA. A D gene is named only where the DNA matches it firmly. A clone size is listed for some rows: how often the clone was seen (once, few, many), or a class if it is expanded.

TRBJ1-2 | NA | TRBD1 | TRBV5-1 | CASSLEGQGAHGYTF | TGCGCCAGCAGCTTGGAGGGACAGGGGGCGCATGGCTACACCTTC
TRBJ2-1 | NA | NA | TRBV19 | CASSGDLNYNEQFF | TGTGCCAGTAGTGGGGACTTGAACTACAATGAGCAGTTCTTC
TRBJ2-5 | NA | TRBD1 | TRBV5-4 | CASSLGRTGVETQYF | TGTGCCAGCAGCTTGGGTCGGACAGGGGTAGAGACCCAGTACTTC
TRBJ1-5 | NA | NA | TRBV7-2 | CASSLDQGSNQPQHF | TGTGCCAGCAGCTTGGACCAGGGAAGCAATCAGCCCCAGCATTTT
TRBJ2-7 | NA | TRBD2 | TRBV5-1 | CASSLTSGDYEQYF | TGCGCCAGCAGCTTGACTAGCGGGGACTACGAGCAGTACTTC
TRBJ1-1 | once | NA | TRBV6-1 | CASSEDTPGGANLNTEAFF | TGTGCCAGCAGTGAAGATACCCCGGGGGGCGCGAACCTGAACACTGAAGCTTTCTTT
TRBJ2-3 | few | NA | TRBV5-1 | CASSLELTADTQYF | TGCGCCAGCAGCTTGGAACTCACAGCAGATACGCAGTATTTT
TRBJ1-4 | NA | TRBD1 | TRBV15 | CATSGDSRVLNEKLFF | TGTGCCACCAGCGGGGACAGCCGTGTCCTTAATGAAAAACTGTTTTTT
TRBJ2-7 | NA | TRBD1 | TRBV11-1 | CASSPRQGPYEQYF | TGTGCCAGCAGCCCTCGACAGGGGCCCTACGAGCAGTACTTC
TRBJ2-5 | NA | NA | TRBV5-6 | CASSWNTGVQETQYF | TGTGCCAGCAGCTGGAACACGGGGGTGCAAGAGACCCAGTACTTC
TRBJ1-3 | NA | NA | TRBV28 | CASRALVRSSGNTIYF | TGTGCCAGCCGTGCTTTGGTGCGTAGCTCTGGAAACACCATATATTTT
TRBJ2-7 | NA | TRBD1 | TRBV10-1 | CASSDYAGQALTKQYF | TGCGCCAGCAGTGATTACGCGGGACAGGCGTTGACCAAGCAGTACTTC
TRBJ1-2 | once | TRBD1 | TRBV2 | CASSFRDSYGYTF | TGTGCCAGCAGTTTCCGGGACAGCTATGGCTACACCTTC
TRBJ1-2 | few | TRBD1 | TRBV10-3 | CASWTGVYGYTF | TGTGCCAGTTGGACAGGGGTCTATGGCTACACCTTC
TRBJ1-5 | NA | NA | TRBV7-8 | CASSSRGGQPQHF | TGTGCCAGCAGCTCTCGTGGCGGGCAGCCCCAGCATTTT
TRBJ1-1 | NA | TRBD1 | TRBV9 | CASSATGEMVTEAFF | TGTGCCAGCAGCGCAACAGGGGAGATGGTCACTGAAGCTTTCTTT
TRBJ2-3 | NA | NA | TRBV6-1 | CASIYTDTQYF | TGTGCCAGCATATACACAGATACGCAGTATTTT
TRBJ1-1 | few | NA | TRBV5-6 | CASSLDGLGLNTEAFF | TGTGCCAGCAGCTTGGACGGACTCGGCTTGAACACTGAAGCTTTCTTT
TRBJ2-5 | NA | NA | TRBV11-2 | CASSSRFRGQETQYF | TGTGCCAGCAGCTCCCGATTCCGGGGTCAAGAGACCCAGTACTTC
TRBJ2-2 | NA | TRBD1 | TRBV5-4 | CASSNTRRQGVSGELFF | TGTGCCAGCAGTAATACCCGCAGACAGGGAGTTTCCGGGGAGCTGTTTTTT
TRBJ2-5 | NA | TRBD2 | TRBV30 | CAWSVTAGGPRSQYF | TGTGCCTGGAGTGTAACGGCGGGGGGCCCAAGGTCCCAGTACTTC
TRBJ1-2 | NA | NA | TRBV7-3 | CASSSTNGFGYTF | TGTGCCAGCAGCTCCACAAACGGGTTCGGCTACACCTTC
TRBJ1-2 | NA | NA | TRBV18 | CASSPSTTMDYGYTF | TGTGCCAGCTCACCATCGACGACAATGGACTATGGCTACACCTTC
TRBJ1-3 | few | TRBD1 | TRBV7-2 | CASQQGAGNTIYF | TGTGCCAGTCAGCAGGGGGCGGGAAACACCATATATTTT
TRBJ1-5 | NA | TRBD1 | TRBV11-2 | CASSLQGAQPQHF | TGTGCCAGCAGCTTACAGGGGGCTCAGCCCCAGCATTTT
TRBJ1-5 | NA | NA | TRBV28 | CASTPRRPIDQPQHF | TGTGCCAGCACCCCAAGGAGGCCCATAGACCAGCCCCAGCATTTT
TRBJ1-3 | NA | TRBD1 | TRBV9 | CASSVGQGDFGNTIYF | TGTGCCAGCAGCGTGGGACAGGGCGATTTTGGAAACACCATATATTTT
TRBJ2-7 | NA | TRBD2 | TRBV6-1 | CASSEGGGVPPYEQYF | TGTGCCAGCAGTGAGGGGGGAGGGGTCCCCCCCTACGAGCAGTACTTC
TRBJ2-4 | few | TRBD1 | TRBV19 | CATTQGTGSTKNSQYF | TGTGCCACGACCCAGGGGACAGGGAGTACCAAAAACAGTCAGTACTTC
TRBJ2-1 | once | NA | TRBV9 | CASSVGPGNEQFF | TGTGCCAGCAGCGTAGGACCCGGGAATGAGCAGTTCTTC
TRBJ1-5 | NA | TRBD1 | TRBV7-8 | CASSSSRGSNQPQHF | TGTGCCAGCAGCTCAAGCAGGGGGAGCAATCAGCCCCAGCATTTT
TRBJ2-7 | NA | NA | TRBV4-1 | CASSRLGGLRIHEQYF | TGCGCCAGCAGCCGCCTAGGCGGACTCAGGATCCACGAGCAGTACTTC
TRBJ1-1 | NA | TRBD1 | TRBV28 | CASSGTGSFPGTTRMNTEAFF | TGTGCCAGCTCCGGGACAGGGTCTTTTCCCGGAACTACCAGAATGAACACTGAAGCTTTCTTT
TRBJ2-3 | NA | NA | TRBV28 | CASSLVASLADTQYF | TGTGCCAGCAGTTTGGTGGCTAGCTTGGCGGATACGCAGTATTTT
TRBJ2-3 | NA | NA | TRBV30 | CAWRASTDTQYF | TGTGCCTGGAGGGCATCCACAGATACGCAGTATTTT
TRBJ1-1 | NA | NA | TRBV19 | CASDRANTEAFF | TGTGCCAGTGATCGAGCCAACACTGAAGCTTTCTTT
TRBJ1-4 | NA | NA | TRBV2 | CASRLPLEEKLFF | TGTGCCAGCCGGTTACCCCTCGAGGAAAAACTGTTTTTT
TRBJ1-5 | NA | TRBD1 | TRBV4-1 | CASSQEFSGTGSQPQHF | TGCGCCAGCAGCCAAGAGTTTTCCGGGACAGGGAGTCAGCCCCAGCATTTT
TRBJ1-2 | NA | TRBD1 | TRBV7-9 | CASSLDRVGYTF | TGTGCCAGCAGCCTAGACAGGGTCGGCTACACCTTC
TRBJ1-1 | NA | NA | TRBV7-2 | CASSLQGSTEAFF | TGTGCCAGCAGCCTCCAGGGGTCCACTGAAGCTTTCTTT
TRBJ1-2 | NA | NA | TRBV4-2 | CASSITQANYGYTF | TGTGCCAGCAGCATTACACAGGCTAACTATGGCTACACCTTC
TRBJ1-2 | NA | NA | TRBV7-8 | CASSSRSGGPYGYTF | TGTGCCAGCAGCTCCCGGTCGGGGGGACCCTATGGCTACACCTTC
TRBJ2-2 | NA | NA | TRBV5-1 | CASSLEVVSAGAGELFF | TGCGCCAGCAGCTTGGAAGTGGTCTCGGCCGGGGCCGGGGAGCTGTTTTTT
TRBJ2-3 | few | NA | TRBV19 | CATQTSPGGPTDTQYF | TGTGCCACCCAAACATCACCCGGGGGACCCACAGATACGCAGTATTTT
TRBJ2-7 | NA | NA | TRBV6-1 | CASSDYDRTYEQYF | TGTGCCAGCAGTGACTATGACAGGACCTACGAGCAGTACTTC
TRBJ1-4 | few | NA | TRBV6-6 | CASSYASSTRHEKLFF | TGTGCCAGCAGTTACGCCTCTTCAACTAGGCATGAAAAACTGTTTTTT
TRBJ1-2 | NA | NA | TRBV15 | CATSLNRESSYGYTF | TGTGCCACCAGCTTAAACAGGGAATCCTCATATGGCTACACCTTC
TRBJ1-2 | NA | TRBD1 | TRBV7-9 | CSSSSGGAGGQYGYTF | TGTTCCAGCAGCTCGGGGGGCGCAGGGGGCCAATATGGCTACACCTTC
TRBJ2-1 | NA | NA | TRBV5-1 | CASSIGLGNEQFF | TGCGCCAGCAGCATAGGACTCGGGAATGAGCAGTTCTTC